The source of this T cell receptor beta chain is a study of tumor and adjacent non-tumor tissue in lung cancer. TCRbeta libraries were built with three rounds of nested PCR, modified from ARM-PCR. TCRdb reanalysed the multiplex PCR reads using MiXCR and keeps one entry per CDR3 protein. The table shows around 66,000 distinct CDR3 sequences, with around 73% occurring only once. The germline V gene encodes CDR1 SGHKS and CDR2 YYEKEE (reference sequence). CDR3 length equals 13 residues. The V and J ends lost 0 bases and 12 bases respectively, with 16 bases between them. RNA was extracted from bulk tissue without any cell sorting.

The sequence was collected from a man in his 60s with non-small cell lung cancer. The sequenced sample consisted of lung tumor tissue. The V call is TRBV5-5, the J call TRBJ2-7, with D possibly being TRBD2 (5 bases). CDR3 coding DNA: TGTGCCAGCAGCTTGGCCGCAGGAGGCGGGCTGTACTTC. This encodes CASSLAAGGGLYF.